This T cell receptor (beta chain) was sequenced during a study of T cells in Graves' hyperthyroidism and ophthalmopathy. Study-level points and caveats: Before onset, by a median of approximately 6.8 months, the model predicted ophthalmopathy.

What was amplified from RNA transcripts were TCR beta CDR3 regions. Primed by the HTBI set, a first-round RT-PCR was run on the TCR CDR3. TCRdb re-called the multiplex PCR reads with MiXCR, one entry per CDR3 protein. The sample records more than 600,000 distinct CDR3 sequences, about 17% being singletons. About this clonotype itself: The antigen remains unidentified. One end of the junction does not line up with germline, which may come from a read error.

The germline CDR1 and CDR2 sequences are SGHKS and YYEKEE (reference sequence). The CDR3 runs to 18 residues. The chain carries TRBV5-5 and TRBJ2-3, with TRBD2 matching over 12 bases. The sequence came from a man between 18 and 29 years old with Graves' hyperthyroidism. The sample comprised blood. CDR3 loop: CASSLLRGLAGTTNTQYF. Written as DNA, the CDR3 is TGTGCCAGCAGCTTGCTCCGTGGACTAGCGGGGACCACAAATACGCAGTATTTT.